This T cell receptor (beta chain) is drawn from a study of blood T cell repertoires in COVID-19. As for the study in general: The cDNA or gDNA used as material had been derived from T cells, B-cell-depleted T cells, or PBMCs.

Seattle cases were enrolled at active infection and followed longitudinally. Profiled with immunoSEQ multiplex PCR; TCRdb holds only in-frame clones, not every one. In the table there are some 390,000 clones, around 87% of which are singletons. CDR1 and CDR2 (germline): MDHEN, SYDVKM. Trimming cost V 7 bases and J 4 bases; bases outside gene matches: 13. CDR3 size: 17 residues. This receptor was obtained from a woman aged 55-70 years with COVID-19, enrolled during active disease. The gene calls are TRBV28 and TRBJ1-6; 7 bases align to TRBD1. The sequencing sample was made of peripheral blood. The CDR3 loop reads CASTRGIGVRYNSPLHF. CDR3 in DNA: TGTGCCAGCACCAGGGGGATTGGGGTACGATATAATTCACCCCTCCACTTT.